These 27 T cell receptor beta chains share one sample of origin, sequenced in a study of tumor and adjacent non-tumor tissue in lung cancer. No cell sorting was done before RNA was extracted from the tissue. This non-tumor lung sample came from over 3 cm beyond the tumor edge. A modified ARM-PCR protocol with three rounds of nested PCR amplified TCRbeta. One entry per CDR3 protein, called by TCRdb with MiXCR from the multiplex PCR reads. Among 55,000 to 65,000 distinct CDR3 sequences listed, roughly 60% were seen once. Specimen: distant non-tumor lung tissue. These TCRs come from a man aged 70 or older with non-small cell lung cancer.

The CDR3 DNA reads TGCAGTGCTAGTCCCCCGGGTTGGGATGAAAAACTGTTTTTT. This sequence encodes CSASPPGWDEKLFF. The chain has TRBV20-1 and TRBJ1-4; D remains unclear. Germline V gene sequence: CDR1 DFQATT, CDR2 SNEGSKA (reference sequence). Trimming took off 3 bases at V and 6 bases at J, with 14 bases between the two ends. There are 14 residues in the CDR3.

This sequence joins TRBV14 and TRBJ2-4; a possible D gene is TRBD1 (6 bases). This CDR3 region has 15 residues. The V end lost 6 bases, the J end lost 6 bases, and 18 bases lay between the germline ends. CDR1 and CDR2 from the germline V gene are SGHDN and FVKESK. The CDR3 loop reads CASSPHGQLRNIQYF. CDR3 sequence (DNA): TGTGCCAGCAGTCCCCACGGACAGTTGAGAAACATTCAGTACTTC.

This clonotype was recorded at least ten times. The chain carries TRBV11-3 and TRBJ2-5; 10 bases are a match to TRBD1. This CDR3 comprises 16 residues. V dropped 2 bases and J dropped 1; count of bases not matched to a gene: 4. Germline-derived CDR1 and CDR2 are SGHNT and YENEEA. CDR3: CASSLKGQGFQETQYF. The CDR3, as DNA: TGTGCCAGCAGCTTAAAGGGACAGGGGTTCCAAGAGACCCAGTACTTC.

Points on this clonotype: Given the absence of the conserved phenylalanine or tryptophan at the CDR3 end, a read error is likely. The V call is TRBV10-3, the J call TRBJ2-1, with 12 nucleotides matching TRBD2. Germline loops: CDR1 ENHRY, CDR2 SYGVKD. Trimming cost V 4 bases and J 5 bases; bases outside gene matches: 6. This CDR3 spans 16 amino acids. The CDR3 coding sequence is TGTGCCATCAGTGTGTTTGGACTAGCGGGGAACAATGAGCAGTTCTTA. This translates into CAISVFGLAGNNEQFL.

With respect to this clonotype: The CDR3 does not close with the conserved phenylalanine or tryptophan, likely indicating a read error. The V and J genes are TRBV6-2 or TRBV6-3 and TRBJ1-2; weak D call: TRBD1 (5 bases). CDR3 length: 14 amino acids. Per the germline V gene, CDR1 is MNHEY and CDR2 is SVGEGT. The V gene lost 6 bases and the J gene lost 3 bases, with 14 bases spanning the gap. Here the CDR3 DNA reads TGTGCCAGCAGATCGACCCGGGGGGACTATGGCTACACCTCC. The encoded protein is CASRSTRGDYGYTS.

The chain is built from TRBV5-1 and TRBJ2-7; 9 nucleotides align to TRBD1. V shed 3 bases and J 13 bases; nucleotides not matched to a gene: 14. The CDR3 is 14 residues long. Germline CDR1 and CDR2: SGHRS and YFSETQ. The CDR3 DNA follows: TGCGCCAGCAGCTCCCGGACAGGGGCCTACGAGGAATACTTC. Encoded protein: CASSSRTGAYEEYF.

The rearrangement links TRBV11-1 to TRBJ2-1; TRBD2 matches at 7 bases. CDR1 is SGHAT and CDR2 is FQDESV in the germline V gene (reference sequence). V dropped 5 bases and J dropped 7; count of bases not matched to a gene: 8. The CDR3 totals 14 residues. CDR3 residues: CASSTLADPNEQFF. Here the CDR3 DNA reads TGTGCCAGCAGCACGCTAGCGGACCCAAATGAGCAGTTCTTC.

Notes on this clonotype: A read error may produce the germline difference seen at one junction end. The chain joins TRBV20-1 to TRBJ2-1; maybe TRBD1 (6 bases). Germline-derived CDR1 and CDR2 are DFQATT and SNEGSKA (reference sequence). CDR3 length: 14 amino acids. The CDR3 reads CSARDDRRTDEQCF. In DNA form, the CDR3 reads TGCAGTGCTAGAGACGACAGGCGGACCGATGAGCAGTGCTTC.

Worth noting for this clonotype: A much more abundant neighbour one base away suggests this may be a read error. CDR3 in amino acids: CASRPKGWATQYF. DNA of the CDR3: TGTGCCAGCAGACCTAAGGGTTGGGCGACCCAGTACTTC. The rearrangement joins TRBV12-3 or TRBV12-4 to TRBJ2-5; D not resolved. V was clipped by 6 bases and J by 7 bases, with 15 bases between them. This CDR3 has 13 amino acids.

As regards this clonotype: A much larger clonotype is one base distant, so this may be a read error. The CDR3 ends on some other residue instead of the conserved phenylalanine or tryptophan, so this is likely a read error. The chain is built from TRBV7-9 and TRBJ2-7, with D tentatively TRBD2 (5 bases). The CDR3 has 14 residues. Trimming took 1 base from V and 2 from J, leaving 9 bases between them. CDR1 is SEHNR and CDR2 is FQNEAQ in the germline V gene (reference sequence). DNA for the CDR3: TGTGCCAGCAGCTTAGAAGCGGAGGCCTACGAGCAGTACTTG. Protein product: CASSLEAEAYEQYL.

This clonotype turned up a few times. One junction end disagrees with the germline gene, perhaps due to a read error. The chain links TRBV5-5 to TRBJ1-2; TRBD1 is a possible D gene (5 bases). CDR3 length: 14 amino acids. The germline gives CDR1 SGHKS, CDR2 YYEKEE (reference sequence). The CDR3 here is CANSLASGVYGYTF. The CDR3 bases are TGTGCCAACAGCCTGGCGTCGGGGGTGTATGGCTACACCTTC.

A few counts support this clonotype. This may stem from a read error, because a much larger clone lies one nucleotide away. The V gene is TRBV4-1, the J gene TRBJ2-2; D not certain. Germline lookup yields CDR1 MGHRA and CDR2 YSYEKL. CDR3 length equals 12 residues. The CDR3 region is CVSSQDTGELFF. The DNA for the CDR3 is TGCGTCAGCAGCCAAGATACCGGGGAGCTGTTTTTT.

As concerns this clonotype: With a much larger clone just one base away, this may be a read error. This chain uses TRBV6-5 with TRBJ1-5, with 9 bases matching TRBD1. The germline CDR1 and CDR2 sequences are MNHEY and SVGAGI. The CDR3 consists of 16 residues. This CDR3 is CASSRGTGKEDQAQHF. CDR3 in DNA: TGTGCCAGCAGCCGCGGGACAGGGAAAGAGGATCAGGCCCAGCATTTT.

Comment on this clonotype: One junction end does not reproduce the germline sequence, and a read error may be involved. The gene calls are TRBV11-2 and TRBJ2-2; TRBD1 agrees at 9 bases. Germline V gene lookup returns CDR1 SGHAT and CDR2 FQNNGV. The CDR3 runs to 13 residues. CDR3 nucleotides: TGTGCCAGCAGTACACAGGGGGCCGGGGAGCTATTTTTT. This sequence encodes CASSTQGAGELFF.

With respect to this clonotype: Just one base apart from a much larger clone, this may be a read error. The DNA of the CDR3 is TGTGCCAGCAGTCTAGGGGACGGCTCCTACGAGCCGTACTTC. Encoded protein: CASSLGDGSYEPYF. The chain recombines TRBV28 with TRBJ2-7; D tentatively reads TRBD1 or TRBD2 (5 bases each). The CDR3 runs to 14 residues. Germline V CDR1 and CDR2: MDHEN, SYDVKM.

This chain's CDR3 is CASSSQGGGYEQYF. The CDR3 bases are TGTGCCAGCAGCTCACAGGGTGGTGGCTACGAGCAGTACTTC. V is TRBV28 and J is TRBJ2-7; a possible D gene is TRBD1 (6 bases). V was trimmed by 6 bases and J by 3 bases, leaving 15 bases between them. The CDR3 has 14 amino acids. The germline V gene encodes CDR1 MDHEN and CDR2 SYDVKM.

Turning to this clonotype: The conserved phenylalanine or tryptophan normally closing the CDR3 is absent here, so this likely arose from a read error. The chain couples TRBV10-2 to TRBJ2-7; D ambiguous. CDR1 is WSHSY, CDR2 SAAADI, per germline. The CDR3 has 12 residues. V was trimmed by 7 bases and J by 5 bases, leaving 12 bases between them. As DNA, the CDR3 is TGCGCCAGCATGGAAAGTGGTGACGAGCAGTACTTA. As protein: CASMESGDEQYL.

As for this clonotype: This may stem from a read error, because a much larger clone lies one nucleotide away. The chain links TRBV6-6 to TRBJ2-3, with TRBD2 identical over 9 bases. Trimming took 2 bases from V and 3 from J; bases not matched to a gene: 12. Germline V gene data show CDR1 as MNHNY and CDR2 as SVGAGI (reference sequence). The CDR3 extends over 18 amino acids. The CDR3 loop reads CASSYPPRLAVRTDTQYF. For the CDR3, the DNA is TGTGCCAGCAGTTACCCGCCCCGACTAGCGGTTAGGACAGATACGCAGTATTTT.

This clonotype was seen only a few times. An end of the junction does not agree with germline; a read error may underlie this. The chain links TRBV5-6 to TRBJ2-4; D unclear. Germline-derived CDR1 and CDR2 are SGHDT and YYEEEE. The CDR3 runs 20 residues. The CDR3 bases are TGTGCCAGCAGTCCAGGCGGCGGTCACAACCCCATAATAGCCAAAAACACTCAGTACTTC. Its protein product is CASSPGGGHNPIIAKNTQYF.

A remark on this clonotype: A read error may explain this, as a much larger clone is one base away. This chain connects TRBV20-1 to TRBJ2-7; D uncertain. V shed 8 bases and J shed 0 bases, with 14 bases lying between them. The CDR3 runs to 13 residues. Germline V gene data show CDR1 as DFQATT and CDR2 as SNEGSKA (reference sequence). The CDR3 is CSTGRSHSYEQYF. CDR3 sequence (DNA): TGCAGTACTGGACGGAGTCACTCCTACGAGCAGTACTTC.

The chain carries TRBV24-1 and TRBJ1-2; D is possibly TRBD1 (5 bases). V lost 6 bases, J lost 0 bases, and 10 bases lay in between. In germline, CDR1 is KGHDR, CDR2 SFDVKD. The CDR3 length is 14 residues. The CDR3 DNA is TGTGCCACCAGTAAACCGACAGCTAACTATGGCTACACCTTC. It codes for CATSKPTANYGYTF.

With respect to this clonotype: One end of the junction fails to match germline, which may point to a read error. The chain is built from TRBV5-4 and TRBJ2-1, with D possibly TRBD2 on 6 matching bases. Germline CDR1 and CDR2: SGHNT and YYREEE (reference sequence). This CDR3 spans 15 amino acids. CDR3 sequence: CASSLAGRSYNEQFF. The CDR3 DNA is TGCGCCAGCAGCTTGGCGGGACGGTCCTACAATGAGCAGTTCTTC.

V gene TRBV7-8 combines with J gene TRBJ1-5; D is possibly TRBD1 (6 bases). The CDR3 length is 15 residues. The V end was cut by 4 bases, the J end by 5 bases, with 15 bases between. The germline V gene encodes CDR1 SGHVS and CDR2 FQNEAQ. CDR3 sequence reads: CASSSLGGAHQPQHF. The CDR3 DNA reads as TGTGCCAGCAGCTCCCTCGGGGGGGCACATCAGCCCCAGCATTTT.

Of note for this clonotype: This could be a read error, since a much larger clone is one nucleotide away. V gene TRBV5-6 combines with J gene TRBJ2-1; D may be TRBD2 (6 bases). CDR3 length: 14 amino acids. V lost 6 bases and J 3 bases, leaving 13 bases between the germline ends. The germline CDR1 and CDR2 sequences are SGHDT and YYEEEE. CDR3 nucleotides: TGTGCCAGCAACTTCGGCGGGAACTACAATGAGCAGTTCTTC. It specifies CASNFGGNYNEQFF.

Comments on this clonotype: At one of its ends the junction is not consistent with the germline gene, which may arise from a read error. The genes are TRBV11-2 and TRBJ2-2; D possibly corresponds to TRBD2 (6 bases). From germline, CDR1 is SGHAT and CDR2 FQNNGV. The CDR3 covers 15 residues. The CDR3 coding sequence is TGTGCCAGCACCTTAGGCGGGAAGTTCACTGGGGAGTTGTTTTTT. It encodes CASTLGGKFTGELFF.

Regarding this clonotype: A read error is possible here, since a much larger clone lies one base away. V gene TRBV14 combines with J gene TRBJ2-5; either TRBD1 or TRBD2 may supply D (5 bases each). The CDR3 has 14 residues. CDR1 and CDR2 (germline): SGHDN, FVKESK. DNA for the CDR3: TGTGTCAGCAGCCAAGGGGTAGTGTCGGGATCCCAGTACTTC. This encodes CVSSQGVVSGSQYF.

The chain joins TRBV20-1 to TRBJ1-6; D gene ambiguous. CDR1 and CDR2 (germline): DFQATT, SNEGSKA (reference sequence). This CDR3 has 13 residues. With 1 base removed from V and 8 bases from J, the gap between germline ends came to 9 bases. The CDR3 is CSARGPPYSPLHF. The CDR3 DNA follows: TGCAGTGCTAGAGGGCCCCCATATTCACCCCTCCACTTT.